This T cell receptor beta chain is drawn from a study of technical replicates of blood from a few donors. V shed 7 bases and J shed 2 bases, with 11 bases lying between them. This CDR3 comprises 14 residues. Looked up from germline, CDR1 is LNHDA and CDR2 is SQIVND (reference sequence). The protocol was immunoSEQ multiplex PCR, while the TCRdb copy is restricted to in-frame clones and leaves out a portion. Here the sample spans about 9,400 clones, roughly 91% being singletons. Sequenced: PBMCs. This TCR was recovered from a human donor in good health. The rearrangement joins TRBV19 to TRBJ2-2, with D unclear. CDR3 nucleotide sequence: TGTGCCAGTAAGGCGGCCAGAAACACCGGGGAGCTGTTTTTT. It translates to CASKAARNTGELFF.